Below, 25 T cell receptor beta chains from the same sample are listed, as sequenced in a study of T-cell reconstitution after alpha-beta-depleted transplantation in children (dated by TCRdb to the mid-2010s). Per the publication, the treatment or condition label means: allogeneic hematopoietic cell transplantation with graft depleted of TCRalphabeta T cells and CD19 B cells. The library relied on PCR. The data were produced on an Illumina HiSeq 2500. Molecular barcoding was employed in the preparation of TCR libraries, with unique molecular identifiers being used to normalize TCRbeta repertoire quantification. The public reads were quality trimmed at Q25 with fastp and then assembled into clones with MiXCR by TCRdb, keeping productive beta chains. Rows with one shared CDR3 protein collapse into an entry with the most common genes and DNA. This sample comprises 500,000 to 750,000 distinct CDR3 sequences, roughly 13% of them detected only once. Roughly 2.3% of the sample belongs to the ten largest clones.

The sequences come from PBMCs, mostly from graft donor cells, collected 360 days after TCRalphabeta/CD19-depleted stem cell transplant. Receptors were obtained from a male patient aged 10-17 years who had a stem cell transplant for acute myeloid leukemia, so the T cells may come from the graft donor.

The chain is built from TRBV7-2 and TRBJ2-5; possibly TRBD1 or TRBD2 for D (6 bases each). V shed 3 bases and J shed 5 bases, with 13 bases lying between them. CDR1 is SGHTA and CDR2 is FQGNSA in the germline V gene. The CDR3 totals 14 residues. CDR3 nucleotide sequence: TGTGCCAGCAGCTTTAGCCAAGGGGGGGAGACCCAGTACTTC. This gives the protein CASSFSQGGETQYF.

The genes are TRBV10-3 and TRBJ2-5; D is undetermined. There are 12 residues in the CDR3. Trimming stripped 3 bases from V and 5 bases from J, with 7 bases between. Looked up from germline, CDR1 is ENHRY and CDR2 is SYGVKD. CDR3 nucleotides: TGTGCCATCAGTGAAATTAGTGAGACCCAGTACTTC. Translation: CAISEISETQYF.

In its sample, this clonotype was seen a few times. The chain has TRBV4-3 and TRBJ2-5; 7 nucleotides line up with TRBD2. Per germline, CDR1 LGHNA and CDR2 YSLEER. The CDR3 totals 17 residues. With 0 bases clipped from V and 1 base from J, the junction kept 8 bases outside the gene matches. CDR3 residues: CASSQDWGGGSQETQYF. As DNA, the CDR3 is TGCGCCAGCAGCCAAGATTGGGGGGGAGGGTCCCAAGAGACCCAGTACTTC.

This clonotype was counted only a few times. The chain uses TRBV13 and TRBJ2-3, with TRBD1 matching over 8 bases. CDR1 is PRHDT and CDR2 is FYEKMQ in the germline V gene (reference sequence). The V and J ends lost 2 bases and 2 bases, in that order; junction bases with no gene match: 6. CDR3 length: 16 residues. The CDR3, as DNA: TGTGCCAGCAGCTTACGTGGGACAGGCGACACAGATACGCAGTATTTT. It encodes CASSLRGTGDTDTQYF.

The chain links TRBV7-3 to TRBJ2-1, with D hard to call. CDR3 length: 11 amino acids. The germline V and J ends were trimmed by 8 bases and 4 bases, with 6 bases remaining between them. Germline loops: CDR1 SGHTA, CDR2 FQGTGA. The CDR3 loop is CASDLYNEQFF. The CDR3 DNA reads TGTGCCAGCGATCTGTACAATGAGCAGTTCTTC.

This chain joins TRBV5-1 and TRBJ2-3; D is perhaps TRBD1 (6 bases). V lost 5 bases and J 1 base, leaving 14 bases between the germline ends. Germline CDR1 and CDR2: SGHRS and YFSETQ. The CDR3 extends over 15 amino acids. The CDR3 region is CASRPGVPRTDTQYF. The CDR3 DNA reads TGCGCCAGCAGACCAGGGGTCCCCCGCACAGATACGCAGTATTTT.

The CDR3 region is CASSQDREDYPYTDTQYF. CDR3 nucleotides: TGTGCCAGCAGCCAAGATAGGGAGGACTACCCTTACACAGATACGCAGTATTTT. V is TRBV3-1 and J is TRBJ2-3; the D gene is possibly TRBD2 (6 bases). The V end was cut by 0 bases, the J end by 2 bases, with 18 bases between. Germline-derived CDR1 and CDR2 are LGHDT and YNNKEL (reference sequence). This CDR3 has 18 amino acids.

The rearrangement links TRBV11-2 to TRBJ2-1; the D is unclear. CDR1 is SGHAT and CDR2 is FQNNGV in the germline V gene. Trimming removed 3 bases at V and 3 bases at J, with 12 bases between. The CDR3 is 15 residues long. The CDR3 region is CASSFGGPHYNEQFF. CDR3 nucleotides: TGTGCCAGCAGCTTCGGTGGACCCCACTACAATGAGCAGTTCTTC.

The sample holds a few counts of this clonotype. The chain couples TRBV29-1 to TRBJ2-1; 16 bases agree with TRBD2. Germline V gene sequence: CDR1 SQVTM, CDR2 ANQGSEA. The CDR3 extends over 17 amino acids. The trim removed 6 bases at V and 8 bases at J, leaving 13 bases unmatched. The CDR3 loop is CSVPRGIGTSGRDEQFF. CDR3 nucleotides: TGCAGCGTCCCCCGGGGGATCGGGACTAGCGGGAGGGATGAGCAGTTCTTC.

This sequence joins TRBV12-3 or TRBV12-4 and TRBJ2-3; no definite D call. Trimming left V 0 bases short and J 1 base short, with 11 bases between. The CDR3 has 16 residues. CDR3 amino acids: CASSLARTAGTDTQYF. As DNA, the CDR3 is TGTGCCAGCAGTTTAGCGAGGACGGCCGGCACAGATACGCAGTATTTT.

There are a few counts of this clonotype. This sequence joins TRBV6-2 or TRBV6-3 and TRBJ2-1; 7 bases map to TRBD1. This CDR3 spans 14 amino acids. The trim removed 7 bases at V and 2 bases at J, leaving 5 bases unmatched. CDR1 is MNHEY and CDR2 is SVGEGT in the germline V gene. CDR3: CASTETGPYNEQFF. The DNA of the CDR3 is TGTGCCAGCACCGAGACAGGGCCCTACAATGAGCAGTTCTTC.

There are a few counts of this clonotype. J is TRBJ2-1 and V is TRBV29-1; 8 nucleotides align to TRBD1. V lost 7 bases and J lost 3; bases outside the gene matches: 8. The germline CDR1 and CDR2 sequences are SQVTM and ANQGSEA. This CDR3 region has 14 residues. CDR3 in amino acids: CSATDRVGYNEQFF. The CDR3 nucleotides are TGCAGCGCTACGGACAGGGTAGGCTACAATGAGCAGTTCTTC.

This clonotype appeared a few times. The V gene is TRBV29-1, the J gene TRBJ1-4; D ambiguous. This CDR3 has 16 amino acids. The germline V gene has CDR1 SQVTM and CDR2 ANQGSEA. V lost 6 bases, J lost 0 bases, and 17 bases lay in between. The CDR3 region has the DNA TGCAGCGTCGGACTCAGAGGCTACCCAACTAATGAAAAACTGTTTTTT. Its protein is CSVGLRGYPTNEKLFF.

The chain recombines TRBV7-2 with TRBJ2-3; the D gene is possibly TRBD1 (6 bases). CDR3 length: 16 amino acids. V dropped 1 base and J dropped 3 bases, with 14 bases sitting between them. Germline CDR1 reads SGHTA; CDR2 reads FQGNSA. DNA for the CDR3: TGTGCCAGCAGCTTAGGGGCCGGGACAATAACAGATACGCAGTATTTT. This sequence encodes CASSLGAGTITDTQYF.

In regard to this clonotype: The junction and the germline gene differ at one end; a read error may be behind it. The chain combines TRBV7-8 with TRBJ2-3; D call uncertain. Germline CDR1 is SGHVS and CDR2 is FQNEAQ. This CDR3 has 15 amino acids. The CDR3 here is CTSSFVPASTDTQYF. CDR3 DNA sequence: TGTACCAGCAGCTTTGTGCCTGCTAGCACAGATACGCAGTATTTT. The variable domain in full, with the rest retrieved from reference TRBV7-8 and TRBJ2-3, is GAGVSQSPRYKVAKRGQDVALRCDPISGHVSLFWYQQALGQGPEFLTYFQNEAQLDKSGLPSDRFFAERPEGSVSTLKIQRTQQEDSAVYLCTSSFVPASTDTQYFGPGTRLTVL.

This clonotype came up a few times. The rearrangement uses TRBV2 and TRBJ2-5; D may be TRBD1 (5 bases). Germline values: CDR1 SNHLY, CDR2 FYNNEI. The V end lost 8 bases, the J end lost 4 bases, and 20 bases lay between the germline ends. CDR3 length equals 15 residues. The CDR3 region is CASRRRVRGSETQYF. The CDR3 nucleotides are TGTGCCAGCCGCCGGAGAGTTAGGGGATCAGAGACCCAGTACTTC. The variable domain in full, with the rest retrieved from reference TRBV2 and TRBJ2-5, is EPEVTQTPSHQVTQMGQEVILRCVPISNHLYFYWYRQILGQKVEFLVSFYNNEISEKSEIFDDQFSVERPDGSNFTLKIRSTKLEDSAMYFCASRRRVRGSETQYFGPGTRLLVL.

This clonotype has just a few counts. The chain links TRBV27 to TRBJ2-7; D might be TRBD2 (5 bases). The CDR3 is 15 residues long. With 5 bases removed from V and 0 bases from J, the gap between germline ends came to 14 bases. The germline CDR1 and CDR2 sequences are MNHEY and SMNVEV (reference sequence). This CDR3 reads CASSPLAKSSYEQYF. The CDR3 region has the DNA TGTGCCAGCAGTCCATTAGCGAAGAGCTCCTACGAGCAGTACTTC.

Many counts were recorded for this clonotype. The chain employs TRBV12-3 or TRBV12-4 and TRBJ2-2, with a tentative D call TRBD1 (5 bases). Deletions cut 2 bases from V and 4 bases from J, with 14 bases between. This CDR3 spans 16 amino acids. For the CDR3, the DNA is TGTGCCAGCAGTTTATTACCTCAGGGATCCACCGGGGAGCTGTTTTTT. Encoded protein: CASSLLPQGSTGELFF.

This clonotype came up a few times. CDR3 loop: CASEAGNSNTEAFF. The CDR3 DNA is TGTGCCTCGGAAGCCGGGAATTCTAACACTGAAGCTTTCTTT. The chain uses TRBV30 and TRBJ1-1; D is uncertain. V was pared by 7 bases and J by 2 bases, with 17 bases between. The CDR3 totals 14 residues. CDR1 GTSNPN and CDR2 SVGIG come from the germline V gene (reference sequence).

The rearrangement uses TRBV5-1 and TRBJ2-1; either TRBD1 or TRBD2 may fit D (6 bases each). The CDR3 spans 15 residues. V dropped 4 bases and J dropped 10 bases, with 21 bases sitting between them. Per the germline V gene, CDR1 is SGHRS and CDR2 is YFSETQ. The CDR3 coding sequence is TGCGCCAGCAGCCCCGAGCGGAGGGCTCAGGGGGAGCAGTTCTTC. Amino acid sequence: CASSPERRAQGEQFF. Complete variable domain (other parts from reference TRBV5-1 and TRBJ2-1): KAGVTQTPRYLIKTRGQQVTLSCSPISGHRSVSWYQQTPGQGLQFLFEYFSETQRNKGNFPGRFSGRQFSNSRSEMNVSTLELGDSALYLCASSPERRAQGEQFFGPGTRLTVL.

In this sample, this clonotype turned up many times. CDR3 region: CASSEIGTSAEQYF. DNA for the CDR3: TGTGCCAGCAGTGAAATAGGGACTAGCGCTGAGCAGTACTTC. J is TRBJ2-7 and V is TRBV2, with 10 positions matching TRBD2. From germline, CDR1 is SNHLY and CDR2 FYNNEI. The CDR3 covers 14 residues. Trimming removed 2 bases from V and 7 bases from J; junction bases left unmatched: 5.

The chain recombines TRBV12-3 or TRBV12-4 with TRBJ2-3; D possibly matches TRBD1 or TRBD2 (5 bases each). V was cut by 6 bases and J by 0 bases, with 16 bases left in between. This CDR3 has 16 residues. The CDR3 DNA reads as TGTGCCAGCAGATTTTCCGGGACCACTAGCACAGATACGCAGTATTTT. Protein: CASRFSGTTSTDTQYF.

The table lists this clonotype with a few counts. The rearrangement links TRBV12-3 or TRBV12-4 to TRBJ2-7; 7 bases agree with TRBD2. The V gene end was trimmed by 1 base and the J gene end by 4 bases; junction bases not matched to a gene: 10. The CDR3 sequence is 16 residues long. The CDR3 loop is CASSLGRLADWYEQYF. CDR3 nucleotide sequence: TGTGCCAGCAGTTTAGGAAGACTAGCTGATTGGTACGAGCAGTACTTC.

CDR3 sequence reads: CSVPGQGASGANVLTF. Written as DNA, the CDR3 is TGCAGCGTACCGGGACAGGGGGCGTCTGGGGCCAACGTCCTGACTTTC. J is TRBJ2-6 and V is TRBV29-1; 12 nucleotides match TRBD1. J gave up 1 base and V 6 bases, and 4 bases lay outside the gene matches. The CDR3 runs to 16 residues. CDR1 SQVTM and CDR2 ANQGSEA come from the germline V gene.

This clonotype was seen just once. This chain uses TRBV28 with TRBJ2-5; 10 positions agree with TRBD1. Germline values: CDR1 MDHEN, CDR2 SYDVKM. CDR3 length: 16 amino acids. After removal of 4 bases from V and 4 bases from J, the junction contained 9 bases not matched to a gene. CDR3 sequence: CASSSWAGQGRETQYF. CDR3 coding DNA: TGTGCCAGCAGTTCCTGGGCGGGACAGGGGCGAGAGACCCAGTACTTC.